What follows are 28 T cell receptor beta chains derived from one specimen sequenced in a study of blood T cell repertoires in COVID-19. Profiling relied on immunoSEQ multiplex PCR, and the TCRdb table lists in-frame clones only, not all of them. Among about 300,000 clones listed, just under 90% were seen once. Sequences were obtained from peripheral blood. The source of these receptors is a woman between 25 and 40 years old with COVID-19, enrolled during active disease.

This rearrangement joins TRBV7-2 to TRBJ2-2; 9 nucleotides line up with TRBD2. The V and J ends lost 2 bases and 6 bases, in that order; junction bases with no gene match: 4. The CDR3 contains 15 residues. Per the germline V gene, CDR1 is SGHTA and CDR2 is FQGNSA. The CDR3 sequence is CASSLLAGGPGELFF. The CDR3 DNA is TGTGCCAGCAGCTTACTCGCGGGGGGGCCCGGGGAGCTGTTTTTT.

Here the CDR3 DNA reads TGCGCCAGCAGCCAGCTAATGGGATCGGGACAGATCTACGAGCAGTACTTC. This encodes CASSQLMGSGQIYEQYF. This rearrangement joins TRBV4-1 to TRBJ2-7; TRBD1 agrees at 7 bases. CDR3 size: 17 residues. Trimming removed 3 bases from V and 3 bases from J; junction bases left unmatched: 14. Germline V gene data show CDR1 as MGHRA and CDR2 as YSYEKL.

V gene TRBV19 combines with J gene TRBJ1-4; 10 nucleotides align to TRBD1. The V segment lost 5 bases and the J segment 10 bases; nucleotides outside the gene matches: 7. The germline gives CDR1 LNHDA, CDR2 SQIVND (reference sequence). This CDR3 has 14 residues. The CDR3 DNA reads TGTGCCAGTAGTGTCGACAGGGGGCTGAGAAAACTGTTTTTT. This translates into CASSVDRGLRKLFF.

The CDR3 is CASSQGEREAFF. The CDR3 DNA sequence: TGTGCCAGCAGCCAAGGTGAGAGGGAAGCTTTCTTT. V gene TRBV4-2 combines with J gene TRBJ1-1; no clear D gene. The CDR3 loop spans 12 amino acids. CDR1 is LGHNA and CDR2 is YNFKEQ in the germline V gene. Deletions cut 1 base from V and 8 bases from J, with 8 bases between.

The rearrangement uses TRBV28 and TRBJ1-1; TRBD1 matches at 8 bases. The germline gives CDR1 MDHEN, CDR2 SYDVKM. This CDR3 is built from 14 residues. V was clipped by 5 bases and J by 5 bases; unmatched bases: 7. The CDR3 DNA reads as TGTGCCAGCAGTCCAGGGGGCCCGGGGACTGAAGCTTTCTTT. It codes for CASSPGGPGTEAFF.

The chain uses TRBV4-1 and TRBJ2-7; 11 positions match TRBD2. Losses at the gene ends were 4 bases for V and 3 bases for J; bases not matched to a gene: 11. The CDR3 length is 17 residues. From germline, CDR1 is MGHRA and CDR2 YSYEKL. The CDR3 sequence: CASSPSLAGGPIYEQYV. The CDR3 DNA is TGCGCCAGCAGCCCAAGTCTAGCGGGGGGCCCCATCTACGAGCAGTACGTC.

The chain recombines TRBV2 with TRBJ1-5; D uncertain. Between the trimmed V and J ends, which lost 3 bases and 9 bases, there was a span of 12 bases. The CDR3 covers 13 residues. CDR1 SNHLY and CDR2 FYNNEI come from the germline V gene. CDR3 residues: CASSEAGSWPQHF. The CDR3 DNA is TGTGCCAGCAGTGAGGCGGGCTCGTGGCCCCAGCATTTT.

The J gene is TRBJ2-1, the V gene TRBV2; D uncertain. The CDR3 totals 11 residues. The V and J ends lost 2 bases and 15 bases respectively, with 11 bases between them. From germline, CDR1 is SNHLY and CDR2 FYNNEI. CDR3 loop: CASSELYQPFF. In DNA, the CDR3 is TGTGCCAGCAGTGAACTCTACCAACCGTTCTTC.

This clone was detected a few times. The chain recombines TRBV6-1 with TRBJ1-2; D unclear. V shed 1 base and J shed 8 bases, with 14 bases lying between them. The CDR3 totals 14 residues. Germline-derived CDR1 and CDR2 are MNHNS and SASEGT. CDR3 sequence reads: CASSEGSGSRGYTF. DNA of the CDR3: TGTGCCAGCAGTGAAGGTTCCGGGTCCCGGGGCTACACCTTC.

V is TRBV7-8 and J is TRBJ1-2, with 10 bases fitting TRBD1. J was trimmed by 4 bases and V by 2 bases; bases with no gene match: 19. Germline-derived CDR1 and CDR2 are SGHVS and FQNEAQ. This CDR3 is 20 amino acids long. This CDR3 reads CASSLNIRDRGRVNIYGYTF. The CDR3 nucleotides read TGTGCCAGCAGCTTAAACATACGGGACAGGGGTAGGGTGAATATCTATGGCTACACCTTC.

This clone was seen more than once but under ten times. The chain has TRBV9 and TRBJ1-6; unclear D gene. Trimming removed 2 bases at V and 0 bases at J, with 6 bases between. The CDR3 extends over 15 amino acids. Germline V gene sequence: CDR1 SGDLS, CDR2 YYNGEE. CDR3 residues: CASSVGSSYNSPLHF. The CDR3 nucleotides read TGTGCCAGCAGCGTCGGGTCCTCCTATAATTCACCCCTCCACTTT.

This chain links TRBV2 with TRBJ1-2, with TRBD1 matching over 7 bases. Looked up from germline, CDR1 is SNHLY and CDR2 is FYNNEI. The CDR3 is 13 residues long. Germline trimming cut 5 bases from V and 7 bases from J; bases unmatched to any gene: 7. This CDR3 is CASSRQGRIGYTF. CDR3 sequence (DNA): TGTGCCAGCAGTCGACAGGGACGTATTGGCTACACCTTC. The variable domain in full, completed from reference TRBV2 and TRBJ1-2, reads EPEVTQTPSHQVTQMGQEVILRCVPISNHLYFYWYRQILGQKVEFLVSFYNNEISEKSEIFDDQFSVERPDGSNFTLKIRSTKLEDSAMYFCASSRQGRIGYTFGSGTRLTVV.

This clone appeared once. The chain joins TRBV7-3 to TRBJ2-1, with D tentatively TRBD2 (6 bases). Per germline, CDR1 SGHTA and CDR2 FQGTGA. The CDR3 is 13 amino acids. V was trimmed by 0 bases and J by 7 bases, leaving 7 bases between them. CDR3 residues: CASSLTGGNEQFF. CDR3 nucleotide sequence: TGTGCCAGCAGCTTAACTGGGGGGAATGAGCAGTTCTTC.

The rearrangement joins TRBV6-5 to TRBJ2-5; D might be TRBD2 (6 bases). The CDR3 totals 11 residues. V lost 4 bases, J lost 8 bases, and 8 bases lay in between. Germline CDR1 is MNHEY and CDR2 is SVGAGI. The CDR3, as DNA: TGTGCCAGCAGTTCCGGGGGTACCCAGTACTTC. It yields the protein CASSSGGTQYF.

The V call is TRBV28, the J call TRBJ2-7, with no clear D. The CDR3 length is 12 residues. CDR1 is MDHEN and CDR2 is SYDVKM in the germline V gene. V dropped 4 bases and J dropped 3 bases, with 7 bases sitting between them. The CDR3 DNA reads TGTGCCAGCAGTTCGACTTTCTACGAGCAGTACGTC. Translated, it gives CASSSTFYEQYV.

The chain uses TRBV7-9 and TRBJ1-1; TRBD1 might be the D (5 bases). The V end lost 5 bases, the J end lost 6 bases, and 16 bases lay between the germline ends. The CDR3 is made up of 14 amino acids. Germline V CDR1 and CDR2: SEHNR, FQNEAQ (reference sequence). The CDR3 coding sequence is TGTGCCAGCAGCACCGGGACTCTGTGGGCTGAAGCTTTCTTT. Its protein product is CASSTGTLWAEAFF. The full variable domain, in which reference TRBV7-9 and TRBJ1-1 provide the parts outside the CDR3, is DTGVSQNPRHKITKRGQNVTFRCDPISEHNRLYWYRQTLGQGPEFLTYFQNEAQLEKSRLLSDRFSAERPKGSFSTLEIQRTEQGDSAMYLCASSTGTLWAEAFFGQGTRLTVV.

The chain combines TRBV28 with TRBJ2-2; TRBD1 matches at 8 bases. CDR1 is MDHEN, CDR2 SYDVKM, per germline. There are 17 residues in the CDR3. Trimming removed 2 bases from V and 6 bases from J; junction bases left unmatched: 11. CDR3 region: CASSLDIRGRPAGELFF. CDR3 in DNA: TGTGCCAGCAGTTTAGATATCAGGGGGCGCCCGGCCGGGGAGCTGTTTTTT.

The CDR3 DNA sequence: TGTGCCAGCAGTTACGGGACAGGGAGGTTGGGCGGCTACACCTTC. Amino acids: CASSYGTGRLGGYTF. The chain couples TRBV6-6 to TRBJ1-2; TRBD1 matches 9 bases. CDR3 length: 15 residues. V lost 2 bases, J lost 8 bases, and 9 bases stayed unmatched. Germline CDR1 MNHNY, CDR2 SVGAGI (reference sequence).

This clone was seen a few times. The chain is built from TRBV27 and TRBJ1-1; D possibly corresponds to TRBD1 (5 bases). The CDR3 is 12 amino acids. Germline assignment: CDR1 MNHEY and CDR2 SMNVEV (reference sequence). Trimming shortened V by 2 bases and J by 6 bases, and 7 bases separated the two germline ends. The CDR3 protein is CASSLTGAEAFF. The CDR3 region has the DNA TGTGCCAGCAGTTTAACGGGGGCTGAAGCTTTCTTT.

The V gene is TRBV24-1, the J gene TRBJ2-1; 12 nucleotides line up with TRBD1. The V gene's germline CDR1 is KGHDR and CDR2 SFDVKD. The CDR3 is 16 residues long. V lost 2 bases and J lost 6; bases outside the gene matches: 4. The DNA for the CDR3 is TGTGCCACCAGTGATTGGGGACAGGGGGCGCGCAATGAGCAGTTCTTC. Amino acids: CATSDWGQGARNEQFF.

The rearrangement uses TRBV12-3 or TRBV12-4 and TRBJ1-2; D uncertain. The CDR3 totals 11 residues. V lost 7 bases and J 7 bases, leaving 10 bases between the germline ends. In nucleotides, the CDR3 is TGTGCCAGCACCCTTAGTGGTGGCTACACCTTC. Protein sequence: CASTLSGGYTF.

The CDR3 region is CASSLGGANTEAFF. For the CDR3, the DNA is TGTGCCAGCAGCCTAGGGGGGGCGAACACTGAAGCTTTCTTT. J is TRBJ1-1 and V is TRBV5-4; weak D call: TRBD1 (6 bases). CDR1 is SGHNT, CDR2 YYREEE, per germline (reference sequence). Trimming stripped 4 bases from V and 1 base from J, with 11 bases between. The CDR3 spans 14 residues. The full variable domain, in which reference TRBV5-4 and TRBJ1-1 provide the parts outside the CDR3, is ETGVTQSPTHLIKTRGQQVTLRCSSQSGHNTVSWYQQALGQGPQFIFQYYREEENGRGNFPPRFSGLQFPNYSSELNVNALELDDSALYLCASSLGGANTEAFFGQGTRLTVV.

The gene calls are TRBV20-1 and TRBJ1-4; D is ambiguous. CDR1 and CDR2 from the germline V gene are DFQATT and SNEGSKA (reference sequence). This CDR3 is 15 amino acids long. V was clipped by 3 bases and J by 4 bases, with 15 bases between them. The CDR3 nucleotides read TGCAGTGCTAGTCGGGAGGGTTCAGTTAATGAAAAACTGTTTTTT. Encoded protein: CSASREGSVNEKLFF.

J is TRBJ2-7 and V is TRBV6-5; TRBD1 matches at 8 bases. Germline trimming cut 6 bases from V and 6 bases from J; bases unmatched to any gene: 4. The CDR3 is made up of 12 amino acids. CDR1 is MNHEY, CDR2 SVGAGI, per germline. The CDR3: CASSLTGGEQYV. The CDR3 nucleotides are TGTGCCAGCAGCCTTACAGGGGGCGAGCAGTACGTC.

The V gene is TRBV19, the J gene TRBJ1-2; D is possibly TRBD1 (6 bases). V was trimmed by 5 bases and J by 4 bases, leaving 14 bases between them. Germline CDR1 is LNHDA and CDR2 is SQIVND (reference sequence). The CDR3 consists of 14 residues. CDR3 region: CASSRQELTYGYTF. CDR3 bases: TGTGCCAGTAGTCGACAGGAACTTACCTATGGCTACACCTTC.

The V and J genes are TRBV13 and TRBJ2-5; D is perhaps TRBD1 (6 bases). Germline V gene lookup returns CDR1 PRHDT and CDR2 FYEKMQ (reference sequence). V was cut by 2 bases and J by 2 bases, with 15 bases left in between. The length of the CDR3 is 16 residues. The CDR3 nucleotides are TGTGCCAGCAGCTTAACACAGGGTGGCCCTCAAGAGACCCAGTACTTC. It specifies CASSLTQGGPQETQYF.

The CDR3 nucleotides read TGTGCCAGCAGTCCGCGCCCCGGGAGGCACCGTCCAGATACGCAGTATTTT. Amino acids: CASSPRPGRHRPDTQYF. The rearrangement joins TRBV27 to TRBJ2-3; 7 bases are shared with TRBD2. This CDR3 spans 17 amino acids. Trimming took 5 bases from V and 4 from J; bases not matched to a gene: 15. Germline-derived CDR1 and CDR2 are MNHEY and SMNVEV (reference sequence).

The rearrangement uses TRBV6-5 and TRBJ1-6; 9 positions agree with TRBD1. The trim removed 6 bases at V and 9 bases at J, leaving 6 bases unmatched. The CDR3 has 14 residues. Germline CDR1 MNHEY, CDR2 SVGAGI. The CDR3 nucleotides read TGTGCCAGCAGATTACAGGGGGCGGTTTCACCCCTCCACTTT. It codes for CASRLQGAVSPLHF.